This section outlines one T cell receptor beta chain sequence together with its context. Germline loops: CDR1 MNHEY, CDR2 SVGAGI. V was clipped by 2 bases and J by 7 bases, with 12 bases between them. CDR3 length: 14 residues. Construction of the TCR beta libraries employed iRepertoire HTBI primers in conjunction with Arm-PCR of CDR3 regions. From the multiplex PCR reads, TCRdb called clonotypes with MiXCR, one entry per CDR3 protein. The sample includes about 540,000 distinct CDR3 sequences, less than 15% of them seen just once. The sample is drawn from a study of regulatory T cells in long-lasting Graves disease. The time point: newly diagnosed GD, antithyroid drugs for less than 3 months. Researchers made the TCR library from RNA that was extracted from PBMCs. This same sample was also part of a study on T cells in Graves' hyperthyroidism and ophthalmopathy. Per that paper: Before onset, ophthalmopathy was predicted by the model a median around 6 months earlier.

The sequence came from a man younger than 40 with Graves disease. The chain employs TRBV6-5 and TRBJ1-5; D is perhaps TRBD1 (6 bases). Sequencing was performed on peripheral blood mononuclear cells (PBMCs), taken at new diagnosis, from a patient treated with antithyroid drugs. The CDR3 protein is CASSYRGPGQPQHF. CDR3 DNA: TGTGCCAGCAGTTACCGGGGGCCCGGACAGCCCCAGCATTTT.